This T cell receptor beta chain was recorded in a study of blood T cell repertoires in COVID-19. V lost 7 bases and J lost 2; bases outside the gene matches: 5. Per the germline V gene, CDR1 is MDHEN and CDR2 is SYDVKM. The CDR3 covers 14 residues. Authors' data handling: Amplifying reference gene primers gave estimates of nucleated cell counts. The table came from immunoSEQ multiplex PCR; TCRdb's copy has only in-frame clones and leaves some out. D and trimming were read from the DNA, whereas the V and J calls and clone size are those reported in that table. The sample holds 230,000 or so clones, about 86% seen once.

V usage is TRBV28 and J usage is TRBJ1-5; 7 bases are a match to TRBD1. Sequenced sample: PBMCs or T cells enriched from blood (not recorded which). This receptor was identified in a woman in her forties or fifties with acute COVID-19. CDR3 coding DNA: TGTGCCAGCACCCCAGGGGGGCGCAATCAGCCCCAGCATTTT. Translating it yields CASTPGGRNQPQHF.